Below, one T cell receptor beta chain is given with its context. The antigen it binds to is not known. The junction shows a germline mismatch at one end, possibly a read error. CDR1 is given as SGHKS and CDR2 as YYEKEE, both from the germline V gene (reference sequence). From its cysteine to its phenylalanine, the CDR3 spans 16 amino acids. Only the CDR3 part of the read is kept: 48 bases, read in frame from the first base. This entry belongs to a study of blood T cell repertoires in COVID-19 (dated by TCRdb to the early 2020s). In the study overall: Samples covering the acute and convalescent phases of COVID-19 were provided by collaborators in the United States, Italy and Spain. The prospective study material was composed of cDNA or gDNA derived from T cells, B-cell-depleted T cells, or PBMCs. Subjects who had been exposed to COVID-19, were actively infected with it, or had recovered from it provided the deeply sampled blood TCRbeta repertoires that made up the dataset. A freely available public database, intended as a resource for researchers studying the immune response to SARS-CoV-2, is where the repertoires were released. Samples were obtained from the ongoing ImmuneRACE study (first 160 participants) and from 1,000 to 1,500 subjects provided by 6 global collaborators. Sample metadata almost always included a de-identified subject ID, COVID-19 status, age in years and sex. Where available, HLA class I and class II types were obtained from metadata supplied by the sample provider rather than from assay-based typing. On the study overall, not on this receptor specifically: How much clinical and demographic metadata was included differed by source and by participant, and the metadata was provided uncurated.

Each collaborating institution followed its own protocols to collect whole blood in K2EDTA tubes. For TCRbeta analysis, collaborators shipped samples in one of three forms: frozen whole blood, isolated PBMCs, or DNA extracted from either of those sample types. The immunoSEQ Assay, a bias-controlled multiplex PCR, was used to amplify TCRbeta CDR3 regions from genomic DNA. Under the source paper's analysis protocol: The number of nucleated cells in each sample was estimated from the amplification of reference gene primers within the assay. To quantify the absolute abundance of each unique TCRbeta CDR3 rearrangement, sequence reads were collapsed and filtered. For each sample, productive Simpson clonality was calculated as the square root of Simpson's diversity index over productive rearrangements. As stored in TCRdb, this immuneACCESS dataset retains in-frame rearrangements with V and J assigned. A fraction of the clones does not appear; measured against another copy, unresolved V genes explain less than half of the discrepancy, and the remainder lacks a known reason. Clone size and the V and J calls come from that table; the DNA yielded D and trimming. This sample gives about 180,000 clones in total; 80% to 90% of them show up just once. The leading ten clones occupy 3% to 4% of the sample.

The sequenced sample consisted of peripheral blood. The rearranged segments are TRBV5-5 and TRBJ1-5; 12 central nucleotides agree with TRBD1. This receptor was obtained from a man aged 55 to 69 with acute or convalescent COVID-19. The CDR3 region: CASTESGTGGNQPQHF. The base sequence is TGTGCCAGCACCGAATCCGGGACAGGGGGCAACCAGCCCCAGCATTTT.